Listed below are T cell receptor beta chains from one sample, sequenced in a study of T cells in Graves' hyperthyroidism and ophthalmopathy. A single record per CDR3 protein comes from TCRdb applying MiXCR to the multiplex PCR reads. The sample includes 350,000 or so distinct CDR3 sequences, around 18% of them seen just once. What was sequenced was blood. These receptors all come from a middle-aged woman with Graves' ophthalmopathy. Each CDR3 is given with its conserved first and last residue. D genes are given only for firm matches. For some rows the clone size is stated as once, few or many, or as a class when expanded; others skip it.

>many|-|TRBJ1-2|TRBV28
TGTGCCAGCACCCCTTGGCAGGGGAACTATGGCTACACCTTC
CASTPWQGNYGYTF
>-|-|TRBJ2-7|TRBV6-1
TGTGCCAGCACTCCGGGGACTGGTACGGGGTACTTC
CASTPGTGTGYF
>many|-|TRBJ2-5|TRBV5-1
TGCGCCAGCAGCTTGCGTCCTAGCGTACAAGAGACCCAGTACTTC
CASSLRPSVQETQYF
>many|-|TRBJ1-2|TRBV19
TGTGCCAGTAGTACGCGGGACACCTATGGCTACACCTTC
CASSTRDTYGYTF
>many|TRBD1|TRBJ1-2|TRBV7-6
TGTGCCAGCAGCTTAGGGACCCCGGTGACAGGGGCGATAAACTATGGCTACACCTTC
CASSLGTPVTGAINYGYTF
>many|-|TRBJ2-2|TRBV28
TGTGCCAGCAGCCCCCGGGGAATTTACACCGGGGAGCTGTTTTTT
CASSPRGIYTGELFF
>many|-|TRBJ1-5|TRBV27
TGTGCCAGCGGAAGCCTCCCCGAGGGGCAGCCCCAGCATTTT
CASGSLPEGQPQHF
>once|-|TRBJ1-5|TRBV12-3/TRBV12-4
TGTGCCAGCAGTCCGGGACCAGGCTTTCTTGGTTATCAGCCCCAGCATTTT
CASSPGPGFLGYQPQHF
>-|-|TRBJ1-5|TRBV4-3
TGCGCCAGCAGCCAAGATTATGGGGAAAATCAGCCCCAGCATTTT
CASSQDYGENQPQHF
>many|-|TRBJ1-1|TRBV4-1
TGCGCCAGCAGCCAAGAGCCCAGGAACACTGAAGCTTTCTTT
CASSQEPRNTEAFF
>many|-|TRBJ1-1|TRBV5-1
TGCGCCAGCAGCTTGGACGGGCGTACTGAAGCTTTCTTT
CASSLDGRTEAFF
>many|-|TRBJ2-7|TRBV10-3
TGTGCCATCAGGGCAGAGGGGAACTACGAGCAGTACTTC
CAIRAEGNYEQYF
>few|-|TRBJ1-5|TRBV4-1
TGCGCCAGCAGCCAAGAGGGGGACCAGCCCCAGCATTTT
CASSQEGDQPQHF
>many|-|TRBJ1-5|TRBV27
TGTGCCAGCAGGCTAGCGGGGGGCGGTCAGCCCCAGCATTTT
CASRLAGGGQPQHF
>-|-|TRBJ1-3|TRBV15
TGTGCCACCAGGAGGGACCGAAGCTCTGGAAACACCATATATTTT
CATRRDRSSGNTIYF
>many|-|TRBJ2-7|TRBV28
TGTGCCAGCAACACGGACAGCTCCTACGAGCAGTACTTC
CASNTDSSYEQYF
>few|-|TRBJ2-2|TRBV24-1
TGTGCCACCAGTGATTGGTTGAACACCGGGGAGCTGTTTTTT
CATSDWLNTGELFF
>many|-|TRBJ2-7|TRBV18
TGTGCCAGCTCTCCCGCCGGCGTGACCCACGAGCAGTACTTC
CASSPAGVTHEQYF
>-|-|TRBJ1-1|TRBV28
TGTGCCAGCAGTTTATCGTCAGGGGTTTACACTGAAGCTTTCTTT
CASSLSSGVYTEAFF
>-|-|TRBJ2-5|TRBV7-2
TGTGCCAGCAGCTTTGGGACTCCAGGGACCCAGTACTTC
CASSFGTPGTQYF
>-|-|TRBJ1-5|TRBV6-5
TGTGCCAGCAGTCACCGGGACCTGGGTCAGCCCCAGCATTTT
CASSHRDLGQPQHF
>-|-|TRBJ1-5|TRBV28
TGTGCCAGCGGGGAAGGTTTTGATCAGCCCCAGCATTTT
CASGEGFDQPQHF
>many|-|TRBJ2-4|TRBV30
TGTGCCTGGAGTGTAAACAGGTTGACCAAAAACATTCAGTACTTC
CAWSVNRLTKNIQYF
>many|TRBD2|TRBJ2-7|TRBV20-1
TGCAGTGCTAGAATGGGGAGGGGATCCTACGAGCAGTACTTC
CSARMGRGSYEQYF
>many|-|TRBJ1-1|TRBV10-3
TGTGCCATCAGCGAGAGGGCCGAAACTGAAGCTTTCTTT
CAISERAETEAFF
>few|TRBD1|TRBJ2-7|TRBV4-3
TGCGCCAGCAGCCAGGACCGGGACAGGTTATACGAGCAGTACTTC
CASSQDRDRLYEQYF
>many|-|TRBJ2-2|TRBV10-1
TGCGCCAGCAGTGAGACCTCTAAAACCGGGGAGCTGTTTTTT
CASSETSKTGELFF
>many|TRBD2|TRBJ2-5|TRBV7-9
TGTGCCAGCAGCGAGGGACTAGCGTCTGAGACCCAGTACTTC
CASSEGLASETQYF
>many|-|TRBJ1-1|TRBV27
TGTGCCAGCAGTCGTGGGGGAGTCACTGAAGCTTTCTTT
CASSRGGVTEAFF
>-|-|TRBJ2-7|TRBV6-1
TGTGCCAGCAGTGTCTATCTTTACGGTTCTTACGAGCAGTACTTC
CASSVYLYGSYEQYF
>many|TRBD1|TRBJ1-1|TRBV19
TGTGCCAGTAGTCAAGACAGGGAAGACGCTGAAGCTTTCTTT
CASSQDREDAEAFF
>many|-|TRBJ2-7|TRBV6-2/TRBV6-3
TGTGCCAGCAGTTCCGGGGCCACGGCCTACGAGCAGTACTTC
CASSSGATAYEQYF
>many|-|TRBJ1-1|TRBV5-1
TGCGCCAGCAGCTTGGCACGGGGCCAATCTGAAGCTTTCTTT
CASSLARGQSEAFF
>many|-|TRBJ2-5|TRBV29-1
TGCAGCGTTGATGGGCTCCGGGGGCCAGCCGGGGAGACCCAGTACTTC
CSVDGLRGPAGETQYF
>many|-|TRBJ2-7|TRBV12-5
TGTGCTAGTGGTTTGGGACAGGACCTCTACGAGCAGTACTTC
CASGLGQDLYEQYF
>many|-|TRBJ1-5|TRBV10-3
TGTGCCATCATCCCTCTCGGCGGGAGGATAAGCAATCAGCCCCAGCATTTT
CAIIPLGGRISNQPQHF
>many|-|TRBJ2-5|TRBV28
TGTGCCAGCAGTAGGTTAGCTGACAACCAAGAGACCCAGTACTTC
CASSRLADNQETQYF
>-|TRBD2|TRBJ2-7|TRBV6-1
TGTGCCAGCAGTCTGGGACTACCCCTCGAGCAGTCCTTC
CASSLGLPLEQSF
>-|-|TRBJ1-1|TRBV6-1
TGTGCCAGCAGTGAAGAGGCAGCGAACACTGAAGCTTTCTTT
CASSEEAANTEAFF
>-|-|TRBJ1-1|TRBV7-2
TGTGCCAGCAGCTCCCGACGGACGGGGGACACTGAAGCTTTCTTT
CASSSRRTGDTEAFF
>-|-|TRBJ2-2|TRBV6-1
TGTGCCAGCACAAACCACCAAATTAGCGGAAACACCGGGGAGCTGTTTTTT
CASTNHQISGNTGELFF
>-|TRBD1|TRBJ2-7|TRBV7-9
TGTGCCAGCAGCCACCAGGGGACAGGGGGCGACGAGCAGTACTTC
CASSHQGTGGDEQYF
>-|-|TRBJ2-4|TRBV20-1
TGCAGTGCTAGAGAGGGGGGAGCCAAAAACATTCAGTACTTC
CSAREGGAKNIQYF
>-|TRBD2|TRBJ2-7|TRBV6-1
TGTGCCAGCAGTGAAGCGCGTTATCTAGCGGACTACGAGCAGTACTTC
CASSEARYLADYEQYF
>many|TRBD2|TRBJ2-7|TRBV6-2/TRBV6-3
TGTGCCAGCAGTTACAATCCTAGCGGGAGCTACGAGCAGTACTTC
CASSYNPSGSYEQYF
>many|-|TRBJ1-2|TRBV24-1
TGTGCCATACAATCCGACATGGACTATGGCTACACCTTC
CAIQSDMDYGYTF
>many|-|TRBJ1-1|TRBV24-1
TGTGCCACCAGTGACCGCTCGGCGGGGGGAGTCACTGAAGCTTTCTTT
CATSDRSAGGVTEAFF
>many|-|TRBJ2-7|TRBV27
TGTGCCAGCAGTCAAAGAACCGGGACTCCGAGCTCCTACGAGCAGTACTTC
CASSQRTGTPSSYEQYF
>few|-|TRBJ1-2|TRBV28
TGTGCCAGCAGGGATCTAGTCTATGGCTACACCTTC
CASRDLVYGYTF
>many|-|TRBJ2-7|TRBV6-5
TGTGCCAGCAGTTACGGGGTCTACTCCTACGAGCAGTACTTC
CASSYGVYSYEQYF
>many|-|TRBJ1-1|TRBV5-1
TGCGCCAGCGGGGTAATGAACACTGAAGCTTTCTTT
CASGVMNTEAFF
>-|TRBD1|TRBJ1-2|TRBV2
TGTGCCAGCAGTGGAGAGGGGCGACAGGGGAATGGCTACACCTTC
CASSGEGRQGNGYTF
>many|TRBD1|TRBJ2-7|TRBV11-2
TGTGCCAGCAGCCCCTCGGGACAGCTCTCCTACGAGCAGTACTTC
CASSPSGQLSYEQYF
>few|TRBD1|TRBJ2-6|TRBV28
TGTGCCAGCAGTGAGACCGGGACAGGGTCCAACGTCCTGACTTTC
CASSETGTGSNVLTF
>many|-|TRBJ1-5|TRBV5-1
TGCGCCAGCAGCTTGGCGGATCAGCCCCAGCATTTT
CASSLADQPQHF